This TCR beta chain is drawn from a study of CXCR3-negative and CXCR3-positive naive CD8 T cells. Study results and caveats: CXCR3-expressing naive cells carried TRB CDR3s more hydrophobic than those of CXCR3-negative naive cells.

Germline assignment: CDR1 MRHNA and CDR2 SNTAGT. The CDR3 is made up of 13 amino acids. Concerning this clonotype itself: Its cognate antigen is unknown.

Through 5' RACE with UMI labels, the TRB cDNA libraries were prepared. After re-calling the 5' RACE reads, TCRdb lists one entry per CDR3 protein, DNA absent. Recorded here are roughly 120,000 distinct CDR3 sequences; the top ten clones represent 0.59%. The sample comprised naive CXCR3+ CD8+ T cells from blood. Subset specified: CD45RO-CCR7+CD27+CD95- naive CD8+ T cells expressing CXCR3 (TNR3+). The receptor was isolated from a human donor in good health. Some clones in this sample may be carry-over from other donors' samples. This sequence joins TRBV6-4 and TRBJ2-3; TCRdb picks TRBD1, but there is no DNA to check that call. Here the CDR3 reads CASSEQGTDTQYF.